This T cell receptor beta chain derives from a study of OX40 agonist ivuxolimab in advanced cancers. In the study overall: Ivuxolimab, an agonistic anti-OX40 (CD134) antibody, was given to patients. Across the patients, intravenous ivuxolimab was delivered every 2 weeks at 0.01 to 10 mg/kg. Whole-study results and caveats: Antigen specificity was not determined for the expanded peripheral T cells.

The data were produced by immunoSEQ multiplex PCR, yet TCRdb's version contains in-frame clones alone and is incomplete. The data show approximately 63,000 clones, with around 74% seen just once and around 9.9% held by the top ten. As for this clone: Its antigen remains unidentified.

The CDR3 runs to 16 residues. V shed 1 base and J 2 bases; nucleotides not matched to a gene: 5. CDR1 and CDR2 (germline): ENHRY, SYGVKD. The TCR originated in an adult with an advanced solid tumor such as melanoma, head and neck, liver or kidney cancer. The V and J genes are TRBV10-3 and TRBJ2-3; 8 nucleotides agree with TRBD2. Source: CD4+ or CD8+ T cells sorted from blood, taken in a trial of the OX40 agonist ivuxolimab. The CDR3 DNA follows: TGTGCCATCAGTGAGTTCGGGGGGGGCTACACAGATACGCAGTATTTT. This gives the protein CAISEFGGGYTDTQYF.